This is a list of T cell receptor beta chains from one sample in a study of blood T cell repertoires in COVID-19. Repertoires were generated with immunoSEQ multiplex PCR, while TCRdb's copy carries only in-frame clones and drops some. The sample contains about 36,000 clones, around four fifths of which appear only once. Sequenced sample: peripheral blood. These receptor sequences come from a human donor in a cohort sampled during active or convalescent COVID-19. The donor label of this sample is uncertain. The CDR3 runs from the conserved cysteine through the conserved F or W. Each record gives: clone size, V gene, D gene, J gene, CDR3 protein, CDR3 DNA. A D gene is named only where the DNA matches it firmly. Rows give clone size only sometimes, using once, few, many, or a class for an expanded clone.

abundance: NA
v_gene: TRBV12-5
d_gene: TRBD1
j_gene: TRBJ2-5
CDR3aa: CASAQGQVETQYF
CDR3nt: TGTGCTAGTGCCCAGGGACAGGTCGAGACCCAGTACTTC

abundance: NA
v_gene: TRBV20-1
d_gene: TRBD2
j_gene: TRBJ2-7
CDR3aa: CSASLISGSVYEQYF
CDR3nt: TGCAGTGCTAGTCTTATTAGCGGGAGTGTTTACGAGCAGTACTTC

abundance: NA
v_gene: TRBV2
d_gene: TRBD2
j_gene: TRBJ2-3
CDR3aa: CASSLSGSDTDTQYF
CDR3nt: TGTGCCAGCAGTCTGAGCGGGAGTGATACAGATACGCAGTATTTT

abundance: once
v_gene: TRBV27
d_gene: TRBD2
j_gene: TRBJ2-7
CDR3aa: CASSPGLVWVYEQYF
CDR3nt: TGTGCCAGCAGTCCCGGACTAGTGTGGGTCTACGAGCAGTACTTC

abundance: NA
v_gene: TRBV6-5
d_gene: TRBD2
j_gene: TRBJ2-7
CDR3aa: CASIRTSYSSYEQYF
CDR3nt: TGTGCCAGCATTCGGACTAGCTATTCCTCCTACGAGCAGTACTTC

abundance: NA
v_gene: TRBV27
d_gene: NA
j_gene: TRBJ1-1
CDR3aa: CASRGYTGTEAFF
CDR3nt: TGTGCCAGCAGGGGGTATACAGGGACAGAAGCTTTCTTT

abundance: NA
v_gene: TRBV3-1/TRBV3-2
d_gene: NA
j_gene: TRBJ1-2
CDR3aa: CASSQGGGGYTF
CDR3nt: TGTGCCAGCAGCCAAGGAGGGGGAGGCTACACCTTC

abundance: NA
v_gene: TRBV7-2
d_gene: NA
j_gene: TRBJ2-7
CDR3aa: CASRPTGSYEQYF
CDR3nt: TGTGCCAGCAGGCCGACGGGGAGCTACGAGCAGTACTTC

abundance: once
v_gene: TRBV7-2
d_gene: TRBD1
j_gene: TRBJ2-7
CDR3aa: CASSLETGLKNEQYF
CDR3nt: TGTGCCAGCAGCTTAGAGACAGGGCTGAAAAACGAGCAGTACTTC

abundance: NA
v_gene: TRBV5-6
d_gene: TRBD1
j_gene: TRBJ1-4
CDR3aa: CASSSGTGVLKLFF
CDR3nt: TGTGCCAGCAGCTCCGGGACAGGGGTTTTGAAACTGTTTTTT

abundance: NA
v_gene: TRBV2
d_gene: TRBD1
j_gene: TRBJ1-5
CDR3aa: CASSGTGMNQPQHF
CDR3nt: TGTGCCAGCAGTGGGACAGGGATGAATCAGCCCCAGCATTTT

abundance: many
v_gene: TRBV15
d_gene: TRBD2
j_gene: TRBJ2-1
CDR3aa: CATSRGDGFERDPLGYNEQFF
CDR3nt: TGTGCCACCAGCAGAGGGGATGGGTTTGAGCGGGATCCACTAGGGTACAATGAGCAGTTCTTC

abundance: few
v_gene: TRBV3-1/TRBV3-2
d_gene: TRBD1
j_gene: TRBJ2-5
CDR3aa: CASRPTGEETQYF
CDR3nt: TGTGCCAGCAGACCTACAGGGGAGGAGACCCAGTACTTC

abundance: NA
v_gene: TRBV19
d_gene: NA
j_gene: TRBJ1-5
CDR3aa: CASTFLQGNQPQHF
CDR3nt: TGTGCCAGTACCTTCCTTCAGGGGAATCAGCCCCAGCATTTT

abundance: once
v_gene: TRBV19
d_gene: TRBD2
j_gene: TRBJ2-1
CDR3aa: CASRLRLAGINEQFF
CDR3nt: TGTGCCAGTAGATTGCGACTAGCGGGAATCAATGAGCAGTTCTTC

abundance: once
v_gene: TRBV7-9
d_gene: TRBD2
j_gene: TRBJ2-5
CDR3aa: CASSLLAEKETQYF
CDR3nt: TGTGCCAGCAGCTTACTAGCGGAGAAAGAGACCCAGTACTTC

abundance: NA
v_gene: TRBV18
d_gene: NA
j_gene: TRBJ1-5
CDR3aa: CASSPAGLQPQHF
CDR3nt: TGTGCCAGCTCACCAGCTGGGCTTCAGCCCCAGCATTTT

abundance: NA
v_gene: TRBV21-1
d_gene: NA
j_gene: TRBJ1-1
CDR3aa: CASSKGRDKGAFF
CDR3nt: TGTGCCAGCAGCAAAGGGAGAGACAAGGGGGCTTTCTTT

abundance: NA
v_gene: TRBV6-1
d_gene: TRBD1
j_gene: TRBJ1-4
CDR3aa: CASSEAGQGHNEKLFF
CDR3nt: TGTGCCAGCAGTGAAGCAGGACAGGGCCATAATGAAAAACTGTTTTTT

abundance: NA
v_gene: TRBV2
d_gene: TRBD2
j_gene: TRBJ2-3
CDR3aa: CASSSGRAGDTQYF
CDR3nt: TGTGCCAGCAGCAGCGGGAGGGCAGGAGATACGCAGTATTTT

abundance: NA
v_gene: TRBV7-2
d_gene: NA
j_gene: TRBJ1-3
CDR3aa: CASSPHQGNTIYF
CDR3nt: TGTGCCAGCAGCCCTCACCAGGGGAACACCATATATTTT

abundance: NA
v_gene: TRBV30
d_gene: NA
j_gene: TRBJ1-3
CDR3aa: CAWSGGDPSGNTIYF
CDR3nt: TGTGCCTGGAGTGGGGGGGACCCCTCTGGAAACACCATATATTTT

abundance: once
v_gene: TRBV7-2
d_gene: TRBD2
j_gene: TRBJ2-1
CDR3aa: CASSFLAGGPDEQFF
CDR3nt: TGTGCCAGCAGCTTTTTAGCGGGAGGGCCCGATGAGCAGTTCTTC

abundance: NA
v_gene: TRBV11-3
d_gene: TRBD1
j_gene: TRBJ1-3
CDR3aa: CASSATGLASGNTIYF
CDR3nt: TGTGCCAGCAGCGCGACAGGGTTGGCTTCTGGAAACACCATATATTTT

abundance: NA
v_gene: TRBV4-1
d_gene: NA
j_gene: TRBJ2-6
CDR3aa: CASSQSIGSGANVLTF
CDR3nt: TGCGCCAGCAGCCAAAGTATCGGGTCTGGGGCCAACGTCCTGACTTTC

abundance: NA
v_gene: TRBV6-2/TRBV6-3
d_gene: NA
j_gene: TRBJ2-1
CDR3aa: CASSPIYQGLRDNEQFF
CDR3nt: TGTGCCAGCAGCCCTATCTATCAGGGGCTACGTGACAATGAGCAGTTCTTC

abundance: NA
v_gene: TRBV25-1
d_gene: TRBD1
j_gene: TRBJ1-4
CDR3aa: CASSPFRDREATNEKLFF
CDR3nt: TGTGCCAGCAGCCCTTTCCGGGACAGGGAAGCAACTAATGAAAAACTGTTTTTT

abundance: once
v_gene: TRBV3-1/TRBV3-2
d_gene: NA
j_gene: TRBJ2-5
CDR3aa: CASSQDRLGKGDREQETQYF
CDR3nt: TGTGCCAGCAGCCAAGATCGTCTAGGGAAGGGGGATAGGGAGCAAGAGACCCAGTACTTC

abundance: NA
v_gene: TRBV7-2
d_gene: TRBD2
j_gene: TRBJ2-3
CDR3aa: CASSSSLLAGRTDTQYF
CDR3nt: TGTGCCAGCAGCTCTTCCCTACTAGCGGGAAGAACAGATACGCAGTATTTT

abundance: NA
v_gene: TRBV13
d_gene: NA
j_gene: TRBJ2-1
CDR3aa: CASRAQVSSYNEQFF
CDR3nt: TGTGCCAGCAGAGCTCAGGTGAGCTCCTACAATGAGCAGTTCTTC

abundance: NA
v_gene: TRBV6-6
d_gene: NA
j_gene: TRBJ1-5
CDR3aa: CASSPTTGPYSNQPQHF
CDR3nt: TGTGCCAGCAGTCCCACGACAGGACCTTATAGCAATCAGCCCCAGCATTTT

abundance: NA
v_gene: TRBV30
d_gene: NA
j_gene: TRBJ2-5
CDR3aa: CAWRSKGRETQYF
CDR3nt: TGTGCCTGGAGATCGAAGGGGCGCGAGACCCAGTACTTC

abundance: NA
v_gene: TRBV9
d_gene: NA
j_gene: TRBJ2-5
CDR3aa: CASSVGPGEETQYF
CDR3nt: TGTGCCAGCAGCGTAGGGCCCGGGGAGGAGACCCAGTACTTC

abundance: once
v_gene: TRBV2
d_gene: NA
j_gene: TRBJ2-5
CDR3aa: CASSERSGVETQYF
CDR3nt: TGTGCCAGCAGTGAAAGGTCAGGCGTCGAGACCCAGTACTTC

abundance: NA
v_gene: TRBV6-5
d_gene: TRBD1
j_gene: TRBJ1-5
CDR3aa: CASRDRGWSNQPQHF
CDR3nt: TGTGCCAGCAGAGACAGGGGCTGGAGCAATCAGCCCCAGCATTTT

abundance: NA
v_gene: TRBV5-4
d_gene: NA
j_gene: TRBJ1-2
CDR3aa: CASSFPGGRGSEGYTF
CDR3nt: TGTGCCAGCAGCTTCCCTGGGGGGAGGGGAAGCGAGGGCTACACCTTC

abundance: NA
v_gene: TRBV27
d_gene: NA
j_gene: TRBJ1-4
CDR3aa: CASTRGGRANEKLFF
CDR3nt: TGTGCCAGCACCCGCGGCGGGCGGGCTAATGAAAAACTGTTTTTT

abundance: NA
v_gene: TRBV3-1/TRBV3-2
d_gene: TRBD2
j_gene: TRBJ2-3
CDR3aa: CASSLSAGVDTQYF
CDR3nt: TGTGCCAGCAGCCTCTCAGCGGGAGTGGATACGCAGTATTTT

abundance: NA
v_gene: TRBV10-3
d_gene: NA
j_gene: TRBJ2-5
CDR3aa: CAISESKQAETQYF
CDR3nt: TGTGCCATCAGTGAGTCGAAACAGGCAGAGACCCAGTACTTC

abundance: NA
v_gene: TRBV14
d_gene: TRBD2
j_gene: TRBJ2-1
CDR3aa: CASSRETGRASYNEQFF
CDR3nt: TGTGCCAGCAGCCGAGAAACGGGGAGGGCCTCCTACAATGAGCAGTTCTTC

abundance: NA
v_gene: TRBV5-1
d_gene: NA
j_gene: TRBJ1-1
CDR3aa: CASSYTGSGNTEAFF
CDR3nt: TGCGCCAGCAGTTATACAGGGTCGGGCAACACTGAAGCTTTCTTT

abundance: NA
v_gene: TRBV9
d_gene: TRBD1
j_gene: TRBJ1-1
CDR3aa: CASSPDYRGRTEAFF
CDR3nt: TGTGCCAGCAGCCCGGACTACAGGGGCCGGACTGAAGCTTTCTTT

abundance: NA
v_gene: TRBV7-3
d_gene: NA
j_gene: TRBJ2-1
CDR3aa: CASSDPIVNEQFF
CDR3nt: TGTGCCAGCTCAGATCCGATTGTGAATGAGCAGTTCTTC

abundance: NA
v_gene: TRBV12-3/TRBV12-4
d_gene: NA
j_gene: TRBJ1-1
CDR3aa: CASSSQENTEAFF
CDR3nt: TGTGCCAGCAGTTCCCAGGAGAACACTGAAGCTTTCTTT

abundance: once
v_gene: TRBV21-1
d_gene: NA
j_gene: TRBJ2-1
CDR3aa: CASSNRRAGLVYNEQFF
CDR3nt: TGTGCCAGCAGCAACCGACGAGCGGGACTTGTCTACAATGAGCAGTTCTTC

abundance: NA
v_gene: TRBV27
d_gene: NA
j_gene: TRBJ1-1
CDR3aa: CASSSTGLRYTEAFF
CDR3nt: TGTGCCAGCAGTTCTACAGGTTTACGTTATACTGAAGCTTTCTTT

abundance: NA
v_gene: TRBV6-2/TRBV6-3
d_gene: NA
j_gene: TRBJ1-5
CDR3aa: CASSYENSHNQPQHF
CDR3nt: TGTGCCAGCAGTTATGAGAACAGCCACAATCAGCCCCAGCATTTT

abundance: NA
v_gene: TRBV19
d_gene: NA
j_gene: TRBJ2-1
CDR3aa: CASSPGLAQFF
CDR3nt: TGTGCCAGTAGTCCCGGGCTAGCCCAGTTCTTC

abundance: NA
v_gene: TRBV3-1/TRBV3-2
d_gene: NA
j_gene: TRBJ2-7
CDR3aa: CASSQGSFEQYF
CDR3nt: TGTGCCAGCAGCCAAGGAAGCTTCGAGCAGTACTTC

abundance: NA
v_gene: TRBV20-1
d_gene: TRBD1
j_gene: TRBJ1-2
CDR3aa: CSAIDRARYGYTF
CDR3nt: TGCAGTGCTATTGACAGGGCGCGGTATGGCTACACCTTC

abundance: NA
v_gene: TRBV9
d_gene: NA
j_gene: TRBJ1-1
CDR3aa: CASSPRGEVTEAFF
CDR3nt: TGTGCCAGCAGCCCTCGCGGGGAGGTCACTGAAGCTTTCTTT

abundance: many
v_gene: TRBV3-1/TRBV3-2
d_gene: NA
j_gene: TRBJ1-6
CDR3aa: CASSQDNRDSPLHF
CDR3nt: TGTGCCAGCAGCCAAGACAACAGGGATTCACCCCTCCACTTT